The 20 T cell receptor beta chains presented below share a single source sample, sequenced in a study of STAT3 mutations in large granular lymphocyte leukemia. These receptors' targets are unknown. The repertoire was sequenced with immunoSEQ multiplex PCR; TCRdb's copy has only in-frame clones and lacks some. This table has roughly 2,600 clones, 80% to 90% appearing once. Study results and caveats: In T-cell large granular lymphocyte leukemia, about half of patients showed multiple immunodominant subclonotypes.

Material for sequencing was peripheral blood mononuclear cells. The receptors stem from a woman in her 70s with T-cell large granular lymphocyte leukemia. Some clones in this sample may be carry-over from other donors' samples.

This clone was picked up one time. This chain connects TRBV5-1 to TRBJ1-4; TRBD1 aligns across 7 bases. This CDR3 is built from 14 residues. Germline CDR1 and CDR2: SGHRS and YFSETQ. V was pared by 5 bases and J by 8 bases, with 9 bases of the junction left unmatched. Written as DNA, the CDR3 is TGCGCCAGCAGGTTGCTAGGGGGCGGCGAAAAACTGTTTTTT. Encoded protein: CASRLLGGGEKLFF.

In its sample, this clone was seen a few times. CDR3 residues: CASSGVRSYTF. The DNA for the CDR3 is TGTGCCAGCAGTGGGGTCCGTAGCTACACCTTC. The chain uses TRBV25-1 and TRBJ1-2; D uncertain. The V gene lost 4 bases and the J gene lost 9 bases, with 9 bases spanning the gap. Per the germline V gene, CDR1 is MGHDK and CDR2 is SYGVNS. The CDR3 loop spans 11 amino acids.

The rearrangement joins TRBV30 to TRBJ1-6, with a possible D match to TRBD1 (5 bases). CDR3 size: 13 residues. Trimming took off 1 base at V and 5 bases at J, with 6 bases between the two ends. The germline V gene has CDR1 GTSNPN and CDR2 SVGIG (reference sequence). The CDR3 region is CAWSGGDNSPLHF. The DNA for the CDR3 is TGTGCCTGGAGTGGAGGGGATAATTCACCCCTCCACTTT.

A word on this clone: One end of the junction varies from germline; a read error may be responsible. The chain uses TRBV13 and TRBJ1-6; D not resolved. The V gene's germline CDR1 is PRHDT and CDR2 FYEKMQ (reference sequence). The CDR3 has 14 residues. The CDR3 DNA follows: TGTGCCAGCAGCGTAGGTAGTGGTAATTCACCCCTCCACTTT. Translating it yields CASSVGSGNSPLHF.

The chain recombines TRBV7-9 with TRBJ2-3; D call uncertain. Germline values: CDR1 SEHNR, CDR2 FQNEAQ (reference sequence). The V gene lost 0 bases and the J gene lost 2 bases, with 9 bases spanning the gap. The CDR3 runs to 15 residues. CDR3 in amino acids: CASSLARPPTDTQYF. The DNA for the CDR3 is TGTGCCAGCAGCTTAGCCAGACCCCCCACAGATACGCAGTATTTT.

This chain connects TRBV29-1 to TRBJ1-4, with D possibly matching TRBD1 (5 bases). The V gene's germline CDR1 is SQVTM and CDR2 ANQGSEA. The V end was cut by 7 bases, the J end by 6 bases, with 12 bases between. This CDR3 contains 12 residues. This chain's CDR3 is CSAGPGYEKLFF. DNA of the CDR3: TGCAGCGCCGGCCCAGGGTATGAAAAACTGTTTTTT.

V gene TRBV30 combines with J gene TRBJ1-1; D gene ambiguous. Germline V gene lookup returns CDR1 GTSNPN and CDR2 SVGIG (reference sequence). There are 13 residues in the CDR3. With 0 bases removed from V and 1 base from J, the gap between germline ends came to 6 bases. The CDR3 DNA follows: TGTGCCTGGAGTGTACACACGAACACTGAAGCTTTCTTT. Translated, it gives CAWSVHTNTEAFF.

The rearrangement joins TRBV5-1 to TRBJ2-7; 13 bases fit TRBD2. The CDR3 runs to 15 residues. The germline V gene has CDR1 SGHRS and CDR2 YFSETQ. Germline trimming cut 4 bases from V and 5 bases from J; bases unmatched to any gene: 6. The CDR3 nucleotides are TGCGCCAGCAGCCCTGGGACTAGCGGGATGAACGAGCAGTACTTC. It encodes CASSPGTSGMNEQYF.

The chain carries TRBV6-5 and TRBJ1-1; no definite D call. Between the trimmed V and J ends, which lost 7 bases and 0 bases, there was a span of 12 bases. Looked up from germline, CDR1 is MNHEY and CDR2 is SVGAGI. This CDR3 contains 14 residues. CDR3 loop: CASNPDRMNTEAFF. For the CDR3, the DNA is TGTGCCAGCAATCCGGACCGTATGAACACTGAAGCTTTCTTT.

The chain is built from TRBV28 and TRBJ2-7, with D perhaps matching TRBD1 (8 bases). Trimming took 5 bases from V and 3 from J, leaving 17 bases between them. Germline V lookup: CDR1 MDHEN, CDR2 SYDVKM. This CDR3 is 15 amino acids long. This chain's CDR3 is CASSQQGGGYYEQYF. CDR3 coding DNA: TGTGCCAGCAGTCAACAGGGGGGGGGTTACTACGAGCAGTACTTC.

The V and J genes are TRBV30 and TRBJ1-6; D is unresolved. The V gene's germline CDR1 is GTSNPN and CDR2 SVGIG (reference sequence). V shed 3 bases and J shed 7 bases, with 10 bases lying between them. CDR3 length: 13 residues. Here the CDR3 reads CAWSLDLNSPLHF. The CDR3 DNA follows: TGTGCCTGGAGCTTGGACTTGAATTCACCCCTCCACTTT.

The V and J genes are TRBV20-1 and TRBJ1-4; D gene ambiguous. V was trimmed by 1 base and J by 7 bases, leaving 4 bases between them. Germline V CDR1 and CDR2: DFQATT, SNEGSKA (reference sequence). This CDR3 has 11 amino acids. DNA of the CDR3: TGCAGTGCTAGAGTTGTTGAAAAACTGTTTTTT. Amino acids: CSARVVEKLFF.

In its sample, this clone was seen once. CDR3 DNA sequence: TGTGCCAGTAGTATCTCTGTCCGGAATAAAGCTTTCTTT. It specifies CASSISVRNKAFF. The gene calls are TRBV19 and TRBJ1-1; no definite D call. Trimming shortened V by 3 bases and J by 9 bases, and 14 bases separated the two germline ends. In germline, CDR1 is LNHDA, CDR2 SQIVND (reference sequence). The CDR3 has 13 amino acids.

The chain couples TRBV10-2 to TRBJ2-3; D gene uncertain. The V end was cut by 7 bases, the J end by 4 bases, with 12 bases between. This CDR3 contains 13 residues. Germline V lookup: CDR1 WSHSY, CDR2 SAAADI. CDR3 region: CASTSFLADTQYF. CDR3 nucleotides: TGCGCCAGCACGTCCTTTTTGGCAGATACGCAGTATTTT.

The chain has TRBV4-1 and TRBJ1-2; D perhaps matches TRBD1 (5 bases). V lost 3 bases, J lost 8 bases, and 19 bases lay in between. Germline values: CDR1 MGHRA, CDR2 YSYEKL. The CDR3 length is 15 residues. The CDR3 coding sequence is TGCGCCAGCAGCCAGCCCGCCCGATTGACAGACGGCTACACCTTC. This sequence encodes CASSQPARLTDGYTF.

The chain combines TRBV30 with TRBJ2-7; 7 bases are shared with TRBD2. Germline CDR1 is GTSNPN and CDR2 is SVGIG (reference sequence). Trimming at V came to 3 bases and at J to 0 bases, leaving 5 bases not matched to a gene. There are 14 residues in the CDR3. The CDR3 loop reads CAWSRGGSSYEQYF. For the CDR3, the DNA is TGTGCCTGGAGCCGCGGGGGTAGCTCCTACGAGCAGTACTTC.

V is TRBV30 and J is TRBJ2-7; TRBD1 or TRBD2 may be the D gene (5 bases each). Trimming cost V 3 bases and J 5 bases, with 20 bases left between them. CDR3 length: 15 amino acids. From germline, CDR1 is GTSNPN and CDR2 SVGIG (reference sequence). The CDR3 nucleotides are TGTGCCTGGAGCCAGGCCGGGACCCAAATCCACGAGCAGTACTTC. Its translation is CAWSQAGTQIHEQYF.

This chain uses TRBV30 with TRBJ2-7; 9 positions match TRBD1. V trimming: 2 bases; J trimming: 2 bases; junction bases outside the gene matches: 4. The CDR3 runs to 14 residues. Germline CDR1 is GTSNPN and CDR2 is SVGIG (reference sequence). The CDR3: CAWSPGTGTYEQYF. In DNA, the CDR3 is TGTGCCTGGAGTCCCGGGACAGGGACCTACGAGCAGTACTTC.

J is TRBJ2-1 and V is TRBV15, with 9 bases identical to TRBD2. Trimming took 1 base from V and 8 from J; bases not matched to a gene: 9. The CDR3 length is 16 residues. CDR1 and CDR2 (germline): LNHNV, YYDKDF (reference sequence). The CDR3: CATSRVASGVGDEQFF. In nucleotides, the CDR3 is TGTGCCACCAGCAGAGTGGCTAGCGGGGTAGGCGATGAGCAGTTCTTC.

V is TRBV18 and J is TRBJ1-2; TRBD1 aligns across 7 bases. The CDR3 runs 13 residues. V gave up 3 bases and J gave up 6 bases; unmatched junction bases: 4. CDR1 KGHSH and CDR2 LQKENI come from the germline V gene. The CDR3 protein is CASSPGTDNGYTF. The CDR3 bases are TGTGCCAGCTCACCTGGGACAGACAATGGCTACACCTTC.